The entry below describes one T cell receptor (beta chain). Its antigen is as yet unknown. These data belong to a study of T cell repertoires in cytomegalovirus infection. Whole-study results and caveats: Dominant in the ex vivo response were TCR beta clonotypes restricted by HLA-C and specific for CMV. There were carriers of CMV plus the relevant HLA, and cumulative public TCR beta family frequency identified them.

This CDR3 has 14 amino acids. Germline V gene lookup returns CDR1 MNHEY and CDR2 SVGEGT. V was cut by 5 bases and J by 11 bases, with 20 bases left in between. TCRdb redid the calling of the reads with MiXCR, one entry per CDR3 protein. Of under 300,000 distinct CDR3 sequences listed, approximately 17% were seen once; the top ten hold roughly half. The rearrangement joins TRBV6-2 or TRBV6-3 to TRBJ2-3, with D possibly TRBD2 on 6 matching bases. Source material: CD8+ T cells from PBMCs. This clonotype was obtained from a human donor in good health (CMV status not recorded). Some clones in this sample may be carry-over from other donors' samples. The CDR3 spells CASSQDPLSGEQYF. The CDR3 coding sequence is TGTGCCAGCAGTCAAGATCCTTTATCGGGGGAGCAGTATTTT.